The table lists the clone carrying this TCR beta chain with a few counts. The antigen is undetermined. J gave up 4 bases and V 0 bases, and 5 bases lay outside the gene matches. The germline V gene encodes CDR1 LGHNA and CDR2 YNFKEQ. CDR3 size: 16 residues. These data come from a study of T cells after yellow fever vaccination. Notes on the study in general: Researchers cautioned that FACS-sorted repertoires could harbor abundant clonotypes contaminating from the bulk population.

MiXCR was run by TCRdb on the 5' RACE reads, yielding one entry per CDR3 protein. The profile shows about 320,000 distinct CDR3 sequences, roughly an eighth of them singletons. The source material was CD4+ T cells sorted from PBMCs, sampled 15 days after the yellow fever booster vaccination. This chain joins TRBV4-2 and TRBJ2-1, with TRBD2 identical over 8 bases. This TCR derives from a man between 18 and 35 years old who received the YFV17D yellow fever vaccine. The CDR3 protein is CASSQDTQRGYNEQFF. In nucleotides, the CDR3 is TGTGCCAGCAGCCAAGATACCCAGCGGGGGTACAATGAGCAGTTCTTC.